The 9 T cell receptor beta chains in this list originate from one sample, sequenced in a study of cytomegalovirus exposure and HLA in healthy donors. Assay used: immunoSEQ multiplex PCR; TCRdb lists only in-frame clones, some missing. In the table there are some 240,000 clones, around four fifths of which are singletons. Sequenced input: PBMCs. All receptors derive from a woman aged 18 to 35 in good health and CMV-seronegative.

The rearrangement joins TRBV2 to TRBJ1-6, with D possibly TRBD1 on 5 matching bases. The CDR3 is made up of 11 amino acids. CDR1 is SNHLY and CDR2 is FYNNEI in the germline V gene. V dropped 10 bases and J dropped 8 bases, with 9 bases sitting between them. CDR3 in DNA: TGTGCCACGCGGGGGGATTCACCCCTCCACTTT. Protein sequence: CATRGDSPLHF.

This chain links TRBV11-2 with TRBJ1-1; D is possibly TRBD1 (6 bases). The V gene's germline CDR1 is SGHAT and CDR2 FQNNGV. The CDR3 sequence is 18 residues long. V gave up 5 bases and J gave up 0 bases, with 22 bases separating them. CDR3 sequence: CASSPSRAGDWMNTEAFF. The CDR3 coding sequence is TGTGCCAGCAGCCCCAGTCGGGCAGGGGATTGGATGAACACTGAAGCTTTCTTT.

The J gene is TRBJ2-2, the V gene TRBV5-4, with TRBD2 matching over 8 bases. The V gene end was trimmed by 3 bases and the J gene end by 0 bases; junction bases not matched to a gene: 4. Looked up from germline, CDR1 is SGHNT and CDR2 is YYREEE (reference sequence). This CDR3 spans 16 amino acids. The CDR3 sequence: CASSSGGAANTGELFF. CDR3 coding DNA: TGTGCCAGCAGCTCGGGAGGGGCAGCGAACACCGGGGAGCTGTTTTTT.

The chain joins TRBV6-5 to TRBJ2-3; a possible D gene is TRBD2 (6 bases). Trimming took 4 bases from V and 1 from J, leaving 12 bases between them. CDR3 size: 15 residues. Germline V gives CDR1 MNHEY, CDR2 SVGAGI. This chain's CDR3 is CASSLIAARTDTQYF. The CDR3 DNA sequence: TGTGCCAGCAGTTTAATAGCGGCCCGCACAGATACGCAGTATTTT.

The J gene is TRBJ1-4, the V gene TRBV28; D not resolved. CDR1 is MDHEN and CDR2 is SYDVKM in the germline V gene. This CDR3 has 14 residues. The ends were cut back, 6 bases at V and 1 base at J, with 9 bases in the middle. Here the CDR3 reads CASRSWGTNEKLFF. The CDR3 DNA reads as TGTGCCAGCAGGAGTTGGGGAACTAATGAAAAACTGTTTTTT.

The rearrangement uses TRBV13 and TRBJ2-7, with D uncertain. V dropped 7 bases and J dropped 5 bases, with 15 bases sitting between them. The CDR3 is made up of 13 amino acids. Germline CDR1 reads PRHDT; CDR2 reads FYEKMQ (reference sequence). The CDR3 DNA reads TGTGCCAGCAAATGGTCCAGCAGGAACGAGCAGTACTTC. Protein: CASKWSSRNEQYF. The whole variable domain, filled in from reference TRBV13 and TRBJ2-7, reads AAGVIQSPRHLIKEKRETATLKCYPIPRHDTVYWYQQGPGQDPQFLISFYEKMQSDKGSIPDRFSAQQFSDYHSELNMSSLELGDSALYFCASKWSSRNEQYFGPGTRLTVT.

The chain combines TRBV28 with TRBJ2-7, with D hard to call. The germline CDR1 and CDR2 sequences are MDHEN and SYDVKM. The CDR3 is made up of 10 amino acids. Trimming removed 6 bases at V and 6 bases at J, with 6 bases between. CDR3 region: CASSGREQYF. The DNA for the CDR3 is TGTGCCAGCAGCGGACGCGAGCAGTACTTC.

V is TRBV5-6 and J is TRBJ1-2; 7 positions agree with TRBD1. CDR1 and CDR2 (germline): SGHDT, YYEEEE. This CDR3 region has 13 residues. With V trimmed by 0 bases and J by 10 bases, 6 bases remained unmatched. CDR3 DNA sequence: TGTGCCAGCAGCTTGGTTACAGGGGATCCCTACACCTTC. Its protein is CASSLVTGDPYTF.

The chain combines TRBV15 with TRBJ1-3; tentatively, D is TRBD1 (5 bases). V was clipped by 1 base and J by 2 bases, with 6 bases between them. The CDR3 consists of 14 residues. Per the germline V gene, CDR1 is LNHNV and CDR2 is YYDKDF (reference sequence). CDR3 sequence reads: CATSRGGTGNTIYF. CDR3 bases: TGTGCCACCAGCAGAGGGGGGACTGGAAACACCATATATTTT.